This TCR beta chain came from a study of T-cell memory formation after mild COVID-19. Constant-segment primers and 5'RACE yielded cDNA libraries for TCR alpha and TCR beta, each carrying sample barcodes and UMIs. Via MiXCR, TCRdb re-called the 5' RACE reads, giving one row per CDR3 protein. The sample lists around 300,000 distinct CDR3 sequences, around 15% seen once, with approximately 21% in the top ten. The CDR3 spans 12 residues. V lost 5 bases, J lost 10 bases, and 12 bases lay in between. In germline, CDR1 is SGHRS, CDR2 YFSETQ. The sample taken for sequencing was PBMCs or a T cell subset sorted from them (not recorded which). The receptor's source is a man younger than 30 who had mild COVID-19 (a few samples of this study predate the infection). Cell type and time point are not known. This chain uses TRBV5-1 with TRBJ1-4; D is undetermined. The CDR3 region has the DNA TGCGCCAGCAGTTCCGAAACGGGAAAACTGTTTTTT. Protein: CASSSETGKLFF. The full variable domain, completed using reference TRBV5-1 and TRBJ1-4, is KAGVTQTPRYLIKTRGQQVTLSCSPISGHRSVSWYQQTPGQGLQFLFEYFSETQRNKGNFPGRFSGRQFSNSRSEMNVSTLELGDSALYLCASSSETGKLFFGSGTQLSVL.